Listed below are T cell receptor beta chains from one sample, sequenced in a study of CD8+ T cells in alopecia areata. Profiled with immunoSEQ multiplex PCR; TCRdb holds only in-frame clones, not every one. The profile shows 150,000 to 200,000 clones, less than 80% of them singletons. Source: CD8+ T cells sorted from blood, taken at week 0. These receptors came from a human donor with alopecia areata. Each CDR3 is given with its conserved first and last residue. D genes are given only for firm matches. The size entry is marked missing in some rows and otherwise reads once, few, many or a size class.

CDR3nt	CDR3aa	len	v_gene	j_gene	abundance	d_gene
TGTGCCAGCAGCGTAGCAGCGGGGGGGCAAGAGACCCAGTACTTC	CASSVAAGGQETQYF	15	TRBV9	TRBJ2-5	NA	TRBD2
TGTGCCTGCGCAGGGGGCAATGAGCAGTTCTTC	CACAGGNEQFF	11	TRBV30	TRBJ2-1	NA	TRBD1
TGTGCCAGCAGCCGAGGGAGAGATACGCAGTATTTT	CASSRGRDTQYF	12	TRBV13	TRBJ2-3	NA	NA
TGTGCCAGCAGCGGGGACAGTTATGGCTACACCTTC	CASSGDSYGYTF	12	TRBV9	TRBJ1-2	NA	TRBD1
TGTGCCAGCAGCTTGGGGCAGGACATCAATGAGCAGTTCTTC	CASSLGQDINEQFF	14	TRBV5-6	TRBJ2-1	NA	NA
TGCGCCAGCAGCTTGGGTGGACAGCCAGGCGAGCAGTACTTC	CASSLGGQPGEQYF	14	TRBV5-1	TRBJ2-7	NA	NA
TGTGCCTGGAGCGTCCCATGGGACGTCCTAAACTATGGCTACACCTTC	CAWSVPWDVLNYGYTF	16	TRBV30	TRBJ1-2	once	NA
TGTGCCAGCAGCCCAGGACAGGGGGCAAAGACCCAGTACTTC	CASSPGQGAKTQYF	14	TRBV11-2	TRBJ2-5	NA	TRBD1
TGTGCCAGCAGCCAAAGGGGCGAGTCCTACGAGCAGTACTTC	CASSQRGESYEQYF	14	TRBV13	TRBJ2-7	NA	NA
TGCAGTGCTGGCCAATGGGAGCAGTACTTC	CSAGQWEQYF	10	TRBV20-1	TRBJ2-7	NA	NA
TGTGCCAGCAGTGAGGATCAGTATGGCTACACCTTC	CASSEDQYGYTF	12	TRBV2	TRBJ1-2	NA	NA
TGTGCCAGCAGTGAAGGGCCCAGACAAGAGACCCAGTACTTC	CASSEGPRQETQYF	14	TRBV6-1	TRBJ2-5	few	NA
TGTGCCAGCAGCGTATACGGGGGCACAGATACGCAGTATTTT	CASSVYGGTDTQYF	14	TRBV9	TRBJ2-3	NA	NA
TGTGCCAGCAGTTACTCGATGGAGGGCTCCTACGAGCAGTACTTC	CASSYSMEGSYEQYF	15	TRBV6-5	TRBJ2-7	many	NA
TGTGCCAGCAGAGGGGGACAGAATAATTCACCCCTCCACTTT	CASRGGQNNSPLHF	14	TRBV2	TRBJ1-6	NA	TRBD1
TGCGCCACGCCGCACTCCTACGAGCAGTACTTC	CATPHSYEQYF	11	TRBV23-1	TRBJ2-7	NA	NA
TGCAGCGTGAGACCGGTGGATTCCTACGAGCAGTACTTC	CSVRPVDSYEQYF	13	TRBV29-1	TRBJ2-7	NA	NA
TGTGCCAGCAGCCCCCCGGTCGGGGCCGGGGAGCTGTTTTTT	CASSPPVGAGELFF	14	TRBV7-9	TRBJ2-2	NA	NA
TGTGCCAGCAGTGAACAGGGCAACCGTCTGAACACTGAAGCTTTCTTT	CASSEQGNRLNTEAFF	16	TRBV2	TRBJ1-1	once	NA
TGCAGTGCTAGAGGCACCGGGGAGCTGTTTTTT	CSARGTGELFF	11	TRBV20-1	TRBJ2-2	once	NA
TGTGCCAGCAGCTTAGGGGTACGGACTGAAGCTTTCTTT	CASSLGVRTEAFF	13	TRBV27	TRBJ1-1	once	NA
TGTGCCAGTAGTATCGGGTCCGAGCAGTACTTC	CASSIGSEQYF	11	TRBV19	TRBJ2-7	NA	NA
TGTGCCAGCAGCAAGGACAGCTACGAGCAGTACTTC	CASSKDSYEQYF	12	TRBV9	TRBJ2-7	NA	NA